This T cell receptor (beta chain) was retrieved from a study of shared clonotypes between healthy human individuals. V was clipped by 0 bases and J by 2 bases, with 7 bases between them. The length of the CDR3 is 14 residues. Germline values: CDR1 SGHRS, CDR2 YFSETQ. Study conclusions and caveats: What naive subsets generally showed was a larger estimated richness than memory subsets showed. Non-shared clonotypes had lower generation probabilities than clonotypes shared by all four sorted-subset donors.

Replicate PCRs from sorted subsets contained roughly 220 ng DNA, which is around 30,000 T cell genomes. In the original analysis: ImmunoSEQ gave junction-only sequences without quality scores, so filtering differed. The assay was immunoSEQ multiplex PCR, and TCRdb's table has in-frame clones only and misses some. That table is the source of V, J and clone size, and D and trimming were worked out from the DNA. The data hold 550,000 to 800,000 clones, with roughly 70% observed a single time. To note about this clone: As yet, its antigen is unknown.

Input material: memory CD4+ T cells sorted from blood. Documented subset: CD45RA-negative fraction. V gene TRBV5-1 combines with J gene TRBJ2-3; D unresolved. The receptor comes from a young woman in good health. The CDR3 DNA reads as TGCGCCAGCAGCTTGGTGCTTGTCACAGATACGCAGTATTTT. It codes for CASSLVLVTDTQYF.